The table lists the clone carrying this T cell receptor beta chain with many counts. Its cognate antigen is unknown. As part of library construction, unique molecular identifiers were attached to individual cDNA molecules. TCRdb reprocessed the 5' RACE reads with MiXCR, giving one entry per CDR3 protein. The data hold about 61,000 distinct CDR3 sequences, with about 12% observed a single time. The V and J ends lost 7 bases and 3 bases, in that order; junction bases with no gene match: 7. This CDR3 has 14 residues. The germline V gene encodes CDR1 MNHEY and CDR2 SMNVEV (reference sequence). The data derive from a study of early T cells in non-severe SARS-CoV-2 infection. Study background: Sequencing used unsorted whole-blood bulk RNA, so chains lack pairing.

Study results and caveats: The matching step, a VDJdb search, favored anti-spike CD8 responses and missed private and CD4 specificities.

The TCR comes from an adult who was a healthcare worker with PCR-confirmed SARS-CoV-2 infection or an uninfected control (not recorded which). The donor label of this sample is uncertain. Sequenced here: whole blood, sampled at baseline. The rearrangement joins TRBV27 to TRBJ1-1; 8 bases map to TRBD1. The DNA for the CDR3 is TGTGCCAGCAACCCGGACAGGGTGGACACTGAAGCTTTCTTT. This sequence encodes CASNPDRVDTEAFF.